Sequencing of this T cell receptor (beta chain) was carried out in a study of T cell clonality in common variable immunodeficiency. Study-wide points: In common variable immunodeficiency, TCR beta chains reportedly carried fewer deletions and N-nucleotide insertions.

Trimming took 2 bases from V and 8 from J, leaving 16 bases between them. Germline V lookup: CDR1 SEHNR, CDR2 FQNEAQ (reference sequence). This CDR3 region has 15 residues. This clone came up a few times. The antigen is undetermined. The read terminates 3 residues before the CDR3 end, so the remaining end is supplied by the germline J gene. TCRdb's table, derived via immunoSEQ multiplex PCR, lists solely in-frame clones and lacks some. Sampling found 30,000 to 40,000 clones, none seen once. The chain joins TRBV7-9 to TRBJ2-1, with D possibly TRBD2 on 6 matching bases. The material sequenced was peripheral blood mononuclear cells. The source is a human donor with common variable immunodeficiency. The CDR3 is CASSLTSSGGDEQFF. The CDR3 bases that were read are TGTGCCAGCAGCTTAACATCCTCCGGAGGGGATGAG.